A single sample gave rise to the 20 T cell receptor beta chains below, sequenced in a study of blood T cells in healthy people across ages. The use of a sample-barcoded 5' primer and a J-beta primer mix characterized a second PCR of 7 to 11 cycles. Each CDR3 protein is one row after TCRdb ran MiXCR on the 5' RACE reads. The sample lists about 1.5 million distinct CDR3 sequences; under 55% were seen once. The sequenced sample consisted of blood. Receptors originate from a woman under 30 in good health.

J is TRBJ2-1 and V is TRBV4-1; tentatively, D is TRBD2 (5 bases). The CDR3 consists of 17 residues. V lost 4 bases and J lost 0, with 16 bases in between. Germline V gene sequence: CDR1 MGHRA, CDR2 YSYEKL. CDR3 in DNA: TGCGCCAGCAGCCCTCCCCCAGAGGGAAGCTCCTACAATGAGCAGTTCTTC. It codes for CASSPPPEGSSYNEQFF.

This sequence joins TRBV5-4 and TRBJ2-7; 10 bases line up with TRBD2. Germline V gives CDR1 SGHNT, CDR2 YYREEE (reference sequence). The CDR3 length is 13 residues. The V gene end was trimmed by 4 bases and the J gene end by 6 bases; junction bases not matched to a gene: 4. DNA for the CDR3: TGTGCCAGCAGCGATGGGACTAGCGTCGAGCAGTACTTC. Amino acid sequence: CASSDGTSVEQYF.

In this sample, this clonotype turned up a few times. CDR3: CASSQRASTVNTEAFF. DNA for the CDR3: TGCGCCAGCAGCCAGCGGGCCAGTACGGTGAACACTGAAGCTTTCTTT. The rearrangement uses TRBV4-3 and TRBJ1-1; D gene ambiguous. Germline V gene sequence: CDR1 LGHNA, CDR2 YSLEER. This CDR3 contains 16 residues. Trimming shortened V by 3 bases and J by 0 bases, and 14 bases separated the two germline ends.

This sequence joins TRBV15 and TRBJ1-5; possibly TRBD1 for D (6 bases). CDR1 is LNHNV and CDR2 is YYDKDF in the germline V gene (reference sequence). Trimming stripped 3 bases from V and 11 bases from J, with 14 bases between. The CDR3 sequence is 13 residues long. The CDR3 loop is CATSSPPHRAQHF. The CDR3 DNA reads TGTGCCACCAGCAGTCCCCCTCACAGGGCCCAGCATTTT.

The chain recombines TRBV27 with TRBJ1-4; D not resolved. This CDR3 is built from 14 residues. Looked up from germline, CDR1 is MNHEY and CDR2 is SMNVEV (reference sequence). Trimming pared 3 bases from V and 0 bases from J, leaving 5 bases between. The DNA for the CDR3 is TGTGCCAGCAGTTTTCTATCAACTAATGAAAAACTGTTTTTT. Residues: CASSFLSTNEKLFF.

J is TRBJ2-3 and V is TRBV6-2 or TRBV6-3, with D perhaps TRBD2 (6 bases). Germline values: CDR1 MNHEY, CDR2 SVGEGT. CDR3 size: 15 residues. The V end lost 2 bases, the J end lost 4 bases, and 13 bases lay between the germline ends. CDR3 nucleotide sequence: TGTGCCAGCAGTTACATCGGGGGAGTGGCAGATACGCAGTATTTT. Translating it yields CASSYIGGVADTQYF.

This clonotype was detected only a few times. The chain has TRBV2 and TRBJ1-6, with D tentatively TRBD1 (6 bases). CDR1 is SNHLY and CDR2 is FYNNEI in the germline V gene. The CDR3 has 15 residues. V was clipped by 5 bases and J by 10 bases, with 18 bases between them. CDR3 DNA: TGTGCCAGCAGTTGGACAGAAGGAGCCTACTCACCCCTCCACTTT. It yields the protein CASSWTEGAYSPLHF. Together with reference TRBV2 and TRBJ1-6, the CDR3 gives the full variable domain: EPEVTQTPSHQVTQMGQEVILRCVPISNHLYFYWYRQILGQKVEFLVSFYNNEISEKSEIFDDQFSVERPDGSNFTLKIRSTKLEDSAMYFCASSWTEGAYSPLHFGNGTRLTVT.

This clonotype came up a few times. The rearrangement links TRBV20-1 to TRBJ2-7; 14 nucleotides align to TRBD2. V lost 6 bases to trimming and J lost 8 bases; unmatched junction nucleotides: 6. The CDR3 extends over 13 amino acids. Germline CDR1 DFQATT, CDR2 SNEGSKA (reference sequence). CDR3: CSARTSGGSKQYF. The DNA for the CDR3 is TGCAGTGCAAGGACTAGCGGGGGGAGCAAGCAGTACTTC.

V gene TRBV3-1 combines with J gene TRBJ2-4; 7 bases map to TRBD2. The DNA end is a closer match to TRBJ2-5, so the J assignment may be wrong. The CDR3 contains 14 residues. The germline V gene has CDR1 LGHDT and CDR2 YNNKEL (reference sequence). The CDR3 nucleotides are TGTGCCAGCAGCCAAGGACTAGCCGCCGGGACCCAGTACTTC. It is translated as CASSQGLAAGTQYF.

The J gene is TRBJ1-1, the V gene TRBV2; D call uncertain. The CDR3 runs 13 residues. CDR1 and CDR2 from the germline V gene are SNHLY and FYNNEI. The V gene lost 7 bases and the J gene lost 1 base, with 10 bases spanning the gap. CDR3 protein: CASTDIQNTEAFF. CDR3 DNA: TGTGCCAGCACCGACATCCAGAACACTGAAGCTTTCTTT. The whole variable domain, filled in from reference TRBV2 and TRBJ1-1, reads EPEVTQTPSHQVTQMGQEVILRCVPISNHLYFYWYRQILGQKVEFLVSFYNNEISEKSEIFDDQFSVERPDGSNFTLKIRSTKLEDSAMYFCASTDIQNTEAFFGQGTRLTVV.

There are many counts of this clonotype. The rearrangement links TRBV12-3 or TRBV12-4 to TRBJ2-7, with D unresolved. V was clipped by 7 bases and J by 0 bases, with 7 bases between them. This CDR3 has 12 amino acids. In nucleotides, the CDR3 is TGTGCCAGCAAGAGGAGCTCCTACGAGCAGTACTTC. Its protein is CASKRSSYEQYF.

The rearrangement joins TRBV6-2 or TRBV6-3 to TRBJ1-5; possibly TRBD1 for D (5 bases). V lost 5 bases and J 8 bases, leaving 16 bases between the germline ends. The CDR3 extends over 14 amino acids. The germline gives CDR1 MNHEY, CDR2 SVGEGT. The CDR3 sequence: CASSPDSPLEPQHF. The CDR3 nucleotides read TGTGCCAGCAGTCCCGACAGCCCTTTAGAGCCCCAGCATTTT.

The V gene is TRBV6-2 or TRBV6-3, the J gene TRBJ2-7; either TRBD1 or TRBD2 may supply D (5 bases each). The V end was cut by 0 bases, the J end by 0 bases, with 9 bases between. CDR1 and CDR2 from the germline V gene are MNHEY and SVGEGT. This CDR3 spans 15 amino acids. The CDR3 region is CASSYSGDGSYEQYF. In nucleotides, the CDR3 is TGTGCCAGCAGTTACTCTGGGGACGGCTCCTACGAGCAGTACTTC.

The chain joins TRBV11-2 to TRBJ2-1, with D possibly being TRBD2 (7 bases). The CDR3 is 15 residues long. CDR1 SGHAT and CDR2 FQNNGV come from the germline V gene. Between the trimmed V and J ends, which lost 1 base and 9 bases, there was a span of 16 bases. CDR3 nucleotides: TGTGCCAGCAGCTTAGTAAGGAGGGGGGGCACTGAGCAGTTCTTC. Residues: CASSLVRRGGTEQFF.

This clonotype came up a few times. The chain carries TRBV25-1 and TRBJ2-1; 8 bases map to TRBD2. Germline CDR1 is MGHDK and CDR2 is SYGVNS. V lost 3 bases, J lost 7 bases, and 11 bases stayed unmatched. The CDR3 totals 16 residues. The CDR3: CASSEPGLVGRNEQFF. The CDR3 region has the DNA TGTGCCAGCAGTGAGCCGGGACTAGTCGGGAGGAATGAGCAGTTCTTC.

The V and J genes are TRBV6-1 and TRBJ2-1, with a tentative D call TRBD1 (5 bases). CDR1 MNHNS and CDR2 SASEGT come from the germline V gene. This CDR3 comprises 16 residues. Trimming removed 0 bases from V and 6 bases from J, with 15 bases in between. CDR3 region: CASSEATFGHINEQFF. For the CDR3, the DNA is TGTGCCAGCAGTGAAGCAACTTTTGGACACATCAATGAGCAGTTCTTC.

This chain uses TRBV29-1 with TRBJ1-2; TRBD1 matches at 8 bases. The CDR3 totals 12 residues. The V segment lost 7 bases and the J segment 8 bases; nucleotides outside the gene matches: 9. CDR1 and CDR2 from the germline V gene are SQVTM and ANQGSEA. The chain's CDR3 is CSAATGGFGYTF. The CDR3 DNA is TGCAGCGCCGCTACAGGGGGGTTCGGCTACACCTTC. The full variable domain, its missing parts supplied by reference TRBV29-1 and TRBJ1-2, is SAVISQKPSRDICQRGTSLTIQCQVDSQVTMMFWYRQQPGQSLTLIATANQGSEATYESGFVIDKFPISRPNLTFSTLTVSNMSPEDSSIYLCSAATGGFGYTFGSGTRLTVV.

This clonotype was counted many times. J is TRBJ2-3 and V is TRBV7-2; D call uncertain. Trimming left V 1 base short and J 4 bases short, with 9 bases between. The CDR3 extends over 14 amino acids. Germline loops: CDR1 SGHTA, CDR2 FQGNSA. The CDR3 here is CASSLVGSSDTQYF. The CDR3 region has the DNA TGTGCCAGCAGCTTAGTCGGTAGCTCAGATACGCAGTATTTT.

This clonotype has only one observation. The chain couples TRBV29-1 to TRBJ2-4, with 8 bases fitting TRBD1. Judging by the DNA end, TRBJ2-7 fits better; the J call may be wrong. The CDR3 runs to 14 residues. The V gene's germline CDR1 is SQVTM and CDR2 ANQGSEA. The CDR3, as DNA: TGCAGCGTTACCCTGGGAGGACAGGGTTACGAGCAGTACTTC. This encodes CSVTLGGQGYEQYF.

The rearrangement links TRBV9 to TRBJ1-1; 8 positions agree with TRBD1. The germline gives CDR1 SGDLS, CDR2 YYNGEE. V dropped 3 bases and J dropped 0; count of bases not matched to a gene: 16. The CDR3 sequence is 19 residues long. The CDR3 region has the DNA TGTGCCAGCAGCGAGGCTCGGGGACAGGTCGACAATCTGAACACTGAAGCTTTCTTT. Protein sequence: CASSEARGQVDNLNTEAFF.